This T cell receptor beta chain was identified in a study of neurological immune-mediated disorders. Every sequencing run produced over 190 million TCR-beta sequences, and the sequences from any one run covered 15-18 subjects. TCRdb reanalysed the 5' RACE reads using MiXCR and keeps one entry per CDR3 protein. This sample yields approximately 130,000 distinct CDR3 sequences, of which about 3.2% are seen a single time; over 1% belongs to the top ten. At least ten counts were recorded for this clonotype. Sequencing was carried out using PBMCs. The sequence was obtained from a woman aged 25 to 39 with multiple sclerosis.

The CDR3 DNA follows: TGTGCCAGCAGCCAAGAGTACGAGCAGTACTTC. Translation gives CASSQEYEQYF. V usage is TRBV3-1 and J usage is TRBJ2-7; the D is unclear. The CDR3 has 11 residues. Germline-derived CDR1 and CDR2 are LGHDT and YNNKEL (reference sequence). The V end lost 0 bases, the J end lost 4 bases, and 1 base lay between the germline ends.